This is a list of T cell receptor beta chains from one sample in a study of blood T cell repertoires in COVID-19. Profiled with immunoSEQ multiplex PCR; TCRdb holds only in-frame clones, not every one. The sample lists 140,000 to 150,000 clones; 75% to 90% were seen once. What was sequenced was peripheral blood. These receptors were obtained from a human donor in a cohort sampled during active COVID-19. The CDR3 runs from the conserved cysteine through the conserved F or W. The D gene is left open where the match is weak. Where a row states a size, it is once, few, many or the class of an expanded clone; other rows omit it.

DNA,CDR3,J,V,length,size,D
TGTGCCAGCGGTAGGGGCCCAGATACGCAGTATTTT,CASGRGPDTQYF,TRBJ2-3,TRBV6-5,12,.,.
TGTGCCAGCAGGCCGGGACTAGCCCCTAATGAGCAGTTCTTC,CASRPGLAPNEQFF,TRBJ2-1,TRBV11-2,14,.,TRBD2
TGTGCCAGCAGTGAGGGACAGGGAGCCTACGAGCAGTACTTC,CASSEGQGAYEQYF,TRBJ2-7,TRBV2,14,.,TRBD1
TGTGCCAGCTCACCAATGTCGGTGTCCAATGAGCAGTTCTTC,CASSPMSVSNEQFF,TRBJ2-1,TRBV18,14,.,.
TGTGCCAGCAGTCCCGCGGCCTCGTCAAAAATCGAGCAGTACTTC,CASSPAASSKIEQYF,TRBJ2-7,TRBV6-5,15,.,.
TGTGCCACCAGTGATTCCGGGACAGGGAGCAATCAGCCCCAGCATTTT,CATSDSGTGSNQPQHF,TRBJ1-5,TRBV24-1,16,.,TRBD1
TGTGCCAGCAGTTACGCGGGGGGGGCCATCACCGGGGAGCTGTTTTTT,CASSYAGGAITGELFF,TRBJ2-2,TRBV6-5,16,once,TRBD2
TGTGCCAGCAGCCCCTACAGGGGGTCTGGAAACACCATATATTTT,CASSPYRGSGNTIYF,TRBJ1-3,TRBV11-2,15,.,TRBD1
TGTGCCAGCACCCCTTCCGGGGGCAATCAGCCCCAGCATTTT,CASTPSGGNQPQHF,TRBJ1-5,TRBV6-2/TRBV6-3,14,.,.
TGCAGCGTTGGGGAGACAGGGGGAAACACCATATATTTT,CSVGETGGNTIYF,TRBJ1-3,TRBV29-1,13,.,TRBD1